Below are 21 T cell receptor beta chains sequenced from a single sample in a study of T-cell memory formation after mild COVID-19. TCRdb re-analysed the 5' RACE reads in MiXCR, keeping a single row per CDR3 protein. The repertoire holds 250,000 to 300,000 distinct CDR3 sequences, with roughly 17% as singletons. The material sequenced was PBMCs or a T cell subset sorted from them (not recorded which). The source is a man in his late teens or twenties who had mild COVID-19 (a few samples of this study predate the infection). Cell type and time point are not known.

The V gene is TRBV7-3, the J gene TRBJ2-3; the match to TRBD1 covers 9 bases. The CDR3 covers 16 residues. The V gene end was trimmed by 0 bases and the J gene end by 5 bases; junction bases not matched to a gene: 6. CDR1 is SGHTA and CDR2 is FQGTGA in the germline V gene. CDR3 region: CASSLTLGTGIDTQYF. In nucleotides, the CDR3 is TGTGCCAGCAGCTTAACGTTGGGGACAGGGATAGATACGCAGTATTTT.

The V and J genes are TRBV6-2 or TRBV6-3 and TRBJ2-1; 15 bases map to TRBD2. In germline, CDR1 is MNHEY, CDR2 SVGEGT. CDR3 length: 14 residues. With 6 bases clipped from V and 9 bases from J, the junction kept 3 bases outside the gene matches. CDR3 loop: CASSGLAGGREQFF. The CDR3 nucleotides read TGTGCCAGCAGCGGACTAGCGGGGGGGCGTGAGCAGTTCTTC.

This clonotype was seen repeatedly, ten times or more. The CDR3 bases are TGTGCCAGCAGTTTGAGGGGGGCCTACGAGCAGTACTTC. This translates into CASSLRGAYEQYF. J is TRBJ2-7 and V is TRBV12-3 or TRBV12-4; D tentatively reads TRBD1 or TRBD2 (6 bases each). CDR3 length: 13 residues. The ends were cut back, 3 bases at V and 2 bases at J, with 8 bases in the middle.

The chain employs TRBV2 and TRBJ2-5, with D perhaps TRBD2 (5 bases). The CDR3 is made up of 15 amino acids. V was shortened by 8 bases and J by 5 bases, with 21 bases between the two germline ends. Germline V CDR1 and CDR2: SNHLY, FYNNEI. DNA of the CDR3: TGTGCCAGCGGGAGATTCCAGCCCCCTGGGGAGACCCAGTACTTC. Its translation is CASGRFQPPGETQYF.

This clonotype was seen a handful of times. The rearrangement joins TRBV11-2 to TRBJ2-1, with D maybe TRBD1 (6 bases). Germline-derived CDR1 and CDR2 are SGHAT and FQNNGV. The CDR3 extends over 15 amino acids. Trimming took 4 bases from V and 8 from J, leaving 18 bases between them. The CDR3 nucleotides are TGTGCCAGCAGCTCGGCCACCAACAGGGTGTATGAGCAGTTCTTC. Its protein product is CASSSATNRVYEQFF.

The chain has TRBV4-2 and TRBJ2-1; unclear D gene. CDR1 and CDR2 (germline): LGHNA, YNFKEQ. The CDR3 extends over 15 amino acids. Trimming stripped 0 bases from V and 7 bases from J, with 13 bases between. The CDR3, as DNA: TGTGCCAGCAGCCAAGATGTGGCAGTGGGGAATGAGCAGTTCTTC. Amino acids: CASSQDVAVGNEQFF.

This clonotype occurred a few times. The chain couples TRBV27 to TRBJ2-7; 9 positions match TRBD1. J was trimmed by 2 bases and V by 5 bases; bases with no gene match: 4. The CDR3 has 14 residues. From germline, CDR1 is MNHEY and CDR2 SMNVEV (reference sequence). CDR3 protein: CASSLRDRAYEQYF. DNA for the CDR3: TGTGCCAGCAGTCTTCGGGACAGGGCCTACGAGCAGTACTTC.

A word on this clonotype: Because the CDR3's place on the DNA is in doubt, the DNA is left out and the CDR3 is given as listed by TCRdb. Here the CDR3 reads CASSQVGQGASDTQYF. The V and J genes are TRBV3-2 and TRBJ2-3; TRBD1 reflects the table's D call only, with no check against the DNA. TRBV3-2 is a recognized pseudogene. The CDR3 totals 16 residues, both ends included.

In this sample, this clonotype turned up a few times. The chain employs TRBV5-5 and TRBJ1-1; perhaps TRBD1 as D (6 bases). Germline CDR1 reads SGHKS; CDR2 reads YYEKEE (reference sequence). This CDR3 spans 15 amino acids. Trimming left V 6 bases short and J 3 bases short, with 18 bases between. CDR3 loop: CASIDGGGGDTEAFF. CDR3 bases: TGTGCCAGCATCGACGGTGGAGGGGGAGACACTGAAGCTTTCTTT.

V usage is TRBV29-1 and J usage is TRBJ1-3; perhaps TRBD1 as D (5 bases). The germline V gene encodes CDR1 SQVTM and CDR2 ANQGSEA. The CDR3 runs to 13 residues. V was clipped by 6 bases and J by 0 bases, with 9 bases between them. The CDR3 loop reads CSVRAISGNTIYF. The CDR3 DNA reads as TGCAGCGTCAGGGCGATCTCTGGAAACACCATATATTTT.

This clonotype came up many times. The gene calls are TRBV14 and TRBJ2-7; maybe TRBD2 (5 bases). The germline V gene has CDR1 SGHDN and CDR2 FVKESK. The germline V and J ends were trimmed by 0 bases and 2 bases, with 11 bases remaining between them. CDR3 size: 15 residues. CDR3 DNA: TGTGCCAGCAGCCAAGAGATTCGGGGTGCCTACGAGCAGTACGTC. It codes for CASSQEIRGAYEQYV.

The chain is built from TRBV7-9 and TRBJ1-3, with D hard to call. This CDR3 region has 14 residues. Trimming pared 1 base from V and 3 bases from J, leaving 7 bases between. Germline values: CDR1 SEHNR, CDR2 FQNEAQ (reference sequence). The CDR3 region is CASSLESGGNTIYF. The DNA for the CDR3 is TGTGCCAGCAGCTTAGAGTCCGGTGGAAACACCATATATTTT. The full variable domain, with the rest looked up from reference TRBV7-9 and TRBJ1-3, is DTGVSQNPRHKITKRGQNVTFRCDPISEHNRLYWYRQTLGQGPEFLTYFQNEAQLEKSRLLSDRFSAERPKGSFSTLEIQRTEQGDSAMYLCASSLESGGNTIYFGEGSWLTVV.

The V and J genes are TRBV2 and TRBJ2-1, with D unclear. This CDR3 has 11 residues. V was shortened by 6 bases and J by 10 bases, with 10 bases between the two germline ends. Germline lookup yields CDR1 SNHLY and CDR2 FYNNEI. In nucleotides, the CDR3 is TGTGCCAGCAGAGCCTCGGCCGAGCAGTTCTTC. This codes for CASRASAEQFF.

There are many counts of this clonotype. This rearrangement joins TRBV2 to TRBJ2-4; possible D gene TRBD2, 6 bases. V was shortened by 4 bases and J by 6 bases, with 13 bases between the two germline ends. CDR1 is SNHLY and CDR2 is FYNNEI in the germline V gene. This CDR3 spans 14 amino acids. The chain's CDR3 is CASSGGGLGNIQYF. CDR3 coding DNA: TGTGCCAGCAGTGGTGGAGGGCTAGGAAACATTCAGTACTTC.

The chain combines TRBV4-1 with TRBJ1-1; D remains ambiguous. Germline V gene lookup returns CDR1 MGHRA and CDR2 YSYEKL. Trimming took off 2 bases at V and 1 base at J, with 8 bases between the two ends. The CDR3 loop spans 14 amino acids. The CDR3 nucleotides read TGCGCCAGCAGCCAACGTGCAGCGAACACTGAAGCTTTCTTT. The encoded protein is CASSQRAANTEAFF.

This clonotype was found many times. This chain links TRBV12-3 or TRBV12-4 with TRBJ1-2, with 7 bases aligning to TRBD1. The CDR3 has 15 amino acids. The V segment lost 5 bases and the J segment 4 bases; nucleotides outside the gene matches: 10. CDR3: CASSTRQGGSYGYTF. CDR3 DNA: TGTGCCAGCAGTACAAGACAGGGAGGTAGCTATGGCTACACCTTC.

In DNA form, the CDR3 reads TGTGCCAGCAGCCTCGACAGGGTTAATCAGCCCCAGCATTTT. Encoded protein: CASSLDRVNQPQHF. The chain employs TRBV7-2 and TRBJ1-5, with 7 bases aligning to TRBD1. The CDR3 has 14 residues. With V trimmed by 5 bases and J by 4 bases, 5 bases remained unmatched. From germline, CDR1 is SGHTA and CDR2 FQGNSA.

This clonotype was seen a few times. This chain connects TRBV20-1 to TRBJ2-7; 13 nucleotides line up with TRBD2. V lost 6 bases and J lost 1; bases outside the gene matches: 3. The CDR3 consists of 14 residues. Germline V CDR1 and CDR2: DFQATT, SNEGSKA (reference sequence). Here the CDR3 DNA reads TGCAGTGCCTTGACTAGCGGGGGGTCCTACGAGCAGTACTTC. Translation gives CSALTSGGSYEQYF.

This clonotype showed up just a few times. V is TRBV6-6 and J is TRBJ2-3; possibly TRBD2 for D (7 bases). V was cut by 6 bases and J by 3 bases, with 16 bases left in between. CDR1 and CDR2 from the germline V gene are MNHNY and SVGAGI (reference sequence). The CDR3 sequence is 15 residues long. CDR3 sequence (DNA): TGTGCCAGCAGGTTCGGGGGGCGCGGGACAGATACGCAGTATTTT. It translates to CASRFGGRGTDTQYF.

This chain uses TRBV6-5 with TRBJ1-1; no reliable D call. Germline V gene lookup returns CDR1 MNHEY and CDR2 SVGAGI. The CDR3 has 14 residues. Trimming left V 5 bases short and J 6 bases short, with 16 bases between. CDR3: CASSAPQAGAEAFF. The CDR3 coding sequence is TGTGCCAGCAGTGCCCCTCAGGCTGGTGCTGAAGCTTTCTTT.

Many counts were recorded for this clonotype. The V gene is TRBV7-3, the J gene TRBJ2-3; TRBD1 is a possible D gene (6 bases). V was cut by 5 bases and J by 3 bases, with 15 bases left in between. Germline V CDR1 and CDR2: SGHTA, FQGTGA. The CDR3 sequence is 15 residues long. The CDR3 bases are TGTGCCAGCAGCCTCACAGGGTTGGGTACAGATACGCAGTATTTT. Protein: CASSLTGLGTDTQYF.